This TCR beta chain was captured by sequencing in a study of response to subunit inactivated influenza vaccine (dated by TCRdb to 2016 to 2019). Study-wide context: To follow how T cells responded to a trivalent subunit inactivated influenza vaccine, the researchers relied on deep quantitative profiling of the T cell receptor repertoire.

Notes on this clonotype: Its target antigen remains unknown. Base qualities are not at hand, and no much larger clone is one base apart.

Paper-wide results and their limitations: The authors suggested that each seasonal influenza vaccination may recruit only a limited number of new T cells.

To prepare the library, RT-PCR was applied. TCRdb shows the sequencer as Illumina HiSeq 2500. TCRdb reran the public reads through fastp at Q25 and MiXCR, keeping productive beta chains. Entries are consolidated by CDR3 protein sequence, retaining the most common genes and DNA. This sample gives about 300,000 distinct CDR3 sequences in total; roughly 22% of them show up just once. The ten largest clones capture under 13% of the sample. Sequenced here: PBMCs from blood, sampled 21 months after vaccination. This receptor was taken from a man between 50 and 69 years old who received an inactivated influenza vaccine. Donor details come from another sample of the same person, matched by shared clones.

At the DNA level, the sequence is TGCAGTGCCCAGACAGGGAACACCGGGGAGCTGTTTTTT. The translation is CSAQTGNTGELFF. The sequence is built from TRBV20-1 and TRBJ2-2; a weak D assignment points to TRBD1 (6 bases agree). Cut back by 6 bases and 1 base, the V and J ends lie 9 bases apart. Spanning cysteine to phenylalanine, the CDR3 consists of 13 amino acids. Only the CDR3 portion is preserved as DNA: 39 bases, with reading frame beginning at the first base. For CDR1 and CDR2, the germline V gene (reference sequence) lists DFQATT and SNEGSKA.